This T cell receptor (beta chain) came from a study of cytomegalovirus exposure and HLA in healthy donors. Regarding the study as a whole: Among TCR beta chains, those listed as cytomegalovirus-associated numbered some 170.

Clones were sequenced by immunoSEQ multiplex PCR, and TCRdb holds only the in-frame ones, with some missing. The sample gives under 65,000 clones, roughly 90% of which show up once; about 8.8% is in the top ten. Concerning this clone: The antigen is undetermined.

Germline CDR1 is SGHDT and CDR2 is YYEEEE. The CDR3 spans 15 residues. Trimming removed 5 bases from V and 1 base from J; junction bases left unmatched: 3. The origin of this receptor is a young woman in good health and CMV-seropositive. The chain employs TRBV5-6 and TRBJ2-3, with 11 bases lining up with TRBD2. Sequencing was carried out using PBMCs. CDR3: CASRVLAGGTDTQYF. The CDR3 DNA follows: TGTGCCAGCAGGGTACTAGCGGGGGGCACAGATACGCAGTATTTT.